Following are 17 T cell receptor beta chains from one sample sequenced in a study of cytotoxic CD8 clonotypes in ibrutinib-treated CLL. Assay used: immunoSEQ multiplex PCR; TCRdb lists only in-frame clones, some missing. The data hold approximately 150,000 clones, with 84% observed a single time. The sequenced sample was PBMCs, obtained after 24 months of ibrutinib treatment. The source is a human donor with chronic lymphocytic leukemia.

The CDR3 loop reads CASSFKLAGGPPTDTQYF. The CDR3 DNA is TGTGCCAGCAGCTTTAAGCTAGCGGGAGGGCCTCCAACAGATACGCAGTATTTT. The chain employs TRBV5-4 and TRBJ2-3, with TRBD2 identical over 12 bases. This CDR3 region has 18 residues. CDR1 SGHNT and CDR2 YYREEE come from the germline V gene (reference sequence). With V trimmed by 2 bases and J by 3 bases, 10 bases remained unmatched.

The rearrangement uses TRBV19 and TRBJ2-4; D not resolved. From germline, CDR1 is LNHDA and CDR2 SQIVND (reference sequence). Trimming stripped 8 bases from V and 0 bases from J, with 8 bases between. The CDR3 sequence is 13 residues long. Here the CDR3 DNA reads TGTGCCAGTGCGTCGGGAGCCAAAAACATTCAGTACTTC. It codes for CASASGAKNIQYF.

The rearrangement joins TRBV11-2 to TRBJ2-3, with 9 bases aligning to TRBD2. Trimming removed 4 bases from V and 4 bases from J; junction bases left unmatched: 12. The CDR3 sequence is 17 residues long. Germline V gives CDR1 SGHAT, CDR2 FQNNGV. The chain's CDR3 is CASSSWVASGISDTQYF. CDR3 coding DNA: TGTGCCAGCAGCTCCTGGGTTGCTAGCGGGATTTCAGATACGCAGTATTTT. Looking up the rest from reference TRBV11-2 and TRBJ2-3 gives the full variable domain: EAGVAQSPRYKIIEKRQSVAFWCNPISGHATLYWYQQILGQGPKLLIQFQNNGVVDDSQLPKDRFSAERLKGVDSTLKIQPAKLEDSAVYLCASSSWVASGISDTQYFGPGTRLTVL.

The chain links TRBV19 to TRBJ1-5; 9 bases line up with TRBD1. The CDR3 sequence is 15 residues long. V lost 4 bases, J lost 4 bases, and 5 bases stayed unmatched. Germline-derived CDR1 and CDR2 are LNHDA and SQIVND (reference sequence). The DNA of the CDR3 is TGTGCCAGTAGTAGCGGGACAGGGTTAAATCAGCCCCAGCATTTT. Translation gives CASSSGTGLNQPQHF.

The chain employs TRBV11-1 and TRBJ2-2, with 12 bases fitting TRBD2. With 5 bases clipped from V and 0 bases from J, the junction kept 10 bases outside the gene matches. The CDR3 sequence is 19 residues long. Germline-derived CDR1 and CDR2 are SGHAT and FQDESV (reference sequence). The CDR3 region is CASSPEKGLAGPNTGELFF. The CDR3 nucleotides are TGTGCCAGCAGCCCGGAAAAAGGACTAGCGGGACCGAACACCGGGGAGCTGTTTTTT.

V and J are TRBV5-6 and TRBJ1-5, with D unresolved. The germline gives CDR1 SGHDT, CDR2 YYEEEE. The CDR3 totals 13 residues. V dropped 3 bases and J dropped 9 bases, with 13 bases sitting between them. DNA for the CDR3: TGTGCCAGCAGCTCGTGGGATGCGGGGCCCCAGCATTTT. It codes for CASSSWDAGPQHF.

This clone was seen only once. This chain links TRBV11-1 with TRBJ1-3; a weak D match, TRBD1 (5 bases). V shed 3 bases and J shed 2 bases, with 11 bases lying between them. CDR3 length: 15 residues. Germline CDR1 SGHAT, CDR2 FQDESV (reference sequence). CDR3 coding DNA: TGTGCCAGCAGCTTGGGGCAGTGGCCTGGAAACACCATATATTTT. Amino acid sequence: CASSLGQWPGNTIYF.

The chain uses TRBV19 and TRBJ2-2; the D is unclear. Germline V gives CDR1 LNHDA, CDR2 SQIVND (reference sequence). The CDR3 extends over 14 amino acids. The ends were cut back, 7 bases at V and 3 bases at J, with 12 bases in the middle. CDR3 coding DNA: TGTGCCAGTATGAGGTCCTTCCACACCGGGGAGCTGTTTTTT. The encoded protein is CASMRSFHTGELFF.

The chain employs TRBV7-9 and TRBJ1-6; perhaps TRBD1 as D (6 bases). The CDR3 length is 15 residues. Germline assignment: CDR1 SEHNR and CDR2 FQNEAQ (reference sequence). V was shortened by 3 bases and J by 7 bases, with 13 bases between the two germline ends. CDR3 sequence: CASSFKETGNSPLHF. CDR3 sequence (DNA): TGTGCCAGCAGCTTCAAAGAAACAGGGAATTCACCCCTCCACTTT.

The CDR3 bases are TGTGCCAGCAGTAAGAGACAGGGGAATGAAAAACTGTTTTTT. This translates into CASSKRQGNEKLFF. This chain links TRBV6-5 with TRBJ1-4, with 8 bases lining up with TRBD1. After removal of 5 bases from V and 5 bases from J, the junction contained 4 bases not matched to a gene. This CDR3 has 14 amino acids. The V gene's germline CDR1 is MNHEY and CDR2 SVGAGI.

This clone was found a few times. DNA of the CDR3: TGCGCCAGCAGTGAGTCTCACCCGACTGAAGCTTTCTTT. This sequence encodes CASSESHPTEAFF. The chain couples TRBV10-1 to TRBJ1-1; D is uncertain. In germline, CDR1 is WNHNN, CDR2 SYGVQD (reference sequence). The CDR3 has 13 amino acids. Trimming took off 0 bases at V and 5 bases at J, with 7 bases between the two ends.

DNA for the CDR3: TGTGCCAGCAGCCATGTAACGCTAGCGGGAGAGACCCAGTACTTC. It encodes CASSHVTLAGETQYF. The chain employs TRBV14 and TRBJ2-5; 8 positions agree with TRBD2. CDR1 is SGHDN, CDR2 FVKESK, per germline. The CDR3 extends over 15 amino acids. Trimming removed 3 bases from V and 4 bases from J; junction bases left unmatched: 7.

The V gene is TRBV7-2, the J gene TRBJ2-6, with 8 bases that match TRBD1. Germline V gene sequence: CDR1 SGHTA, CDR2 FQGNSA. This CDR3 is 18 amino acids long. V was pared by 5 bases and J by 0 bases, with 9 bases of the junction left unmatched. The CDR3 region is CASSPRDRTSSGANVLTF. CDR3 sequence (DNA): TGTGCCAGCAGCCCCCGGGACAGGACGTCCTCTGGGGCCAACGTCCTGACTTTC.

This chain joins TRBV4-1 and TRBJ2-7; D is undetermined. Germline lookup yields CDR1 MGHRA and CDR2 YSYEKL. This CDR3 is 15 amino acids long. The V gene lost 0 bases and the J gene lost 0 bases, with 9 bases spanning the gap. The CDR3 here is CASSQDNTGSYEQYF. DNA of the CDR3: TGCGCCAGCAGCCAAGATAACACCGGCTCCTACGAGCAGTACTTC.

The CDR3 reads CAWSMGGRLNTEAFF. For the CDR3, the DNA is TGTGCCTGGAGTATGGGGGGCAGATTGAACACTGAAGCTTTCTTT. The rearrangement links TRBV30 to TRBJ1-1; perhaps TRBD1 as D (6 bases). V was shortened by 2 bases and J by 0 bases, with 13 bases between the two germline ends. CDR1 is GTSNPN and CDR2 is SVGIG in the germline V gene (reference sequence). The CDR3 loop spans 15 amino acids.

The chain uses TRBV5-4 and TRBJ2-7; 10 bases match TRBD1. This CDR3 is built from 15 residues. V dropped 3 bases and J dropped 5; count of bases not matched to a gene: 8. CDR1 SGHNT and CDR2 YYREEE come from the germline V gene (reference sequence). The CDR3 sequence: CASSSPGQGSHEQYF. CDR3 in DNA: TGTGCCAGCAGCTCTCCGGGACAGGGGAGCCACGAGCAGTACTTC.

V is TRBV18 and J is TRBJ2-2; the D gene is possibly TRBD1 (7 bases). This CDR3 comprises 13 residues. The germline gives CDR1 KGHSH, CDR2 LQKENI. With 5 bases removed from V and 5 bases from J, the gap between germline ends came to 9 bases. CDR3 sequence: CASSSGGTGELFF. CDR3 nucleotides: TGTGCCAGCTCATCAGGGGGGACCGGGGAGCTGTTTTTT.